One T cell receptor (beta chain) is described in this entry. Many counts were recorded for this clonotype. It has no known antigen specificity. Qualities for individual bases were not recorded, and no much larger clone is one base off. The entry originates in a study of regulatory T cells in long-lasting Graves disease (dated by TCRdb to the early 2020s). Broadly, across the study: In the newly diagnosed Graves' disease group, patients had been taking antithyroid drugs for less than 3 months. Peripheral blood TCR sequencing and RNA sequencing compared persistent Graves' disease patients with newly diagnosed Graves' disease patients. A total of about 35 samples underwent TCR sequencing, from about 13 patients with persistent Graves' disease and 20 or so patients with newly diagnosed Graves' disease. The study was registered as a clinical trial and conducted in China.

The time point tag for this specimen amounts to: newly diagnosed GD, antithyroid drugs for less than 3 months. For both TCR sequencing and RNA sequencing, RNA was extracted from PBMCs using TRIzol. The diagnosis of Graves' disease followed American Thyroid Association guidelines. The patients came from an endocrinology department in Xi'an, China. Each patient gave 9 to 10 milliliters of peripheral blood, collected in an EDTA anticoagulant tube. Ficoll Paque Plus density gradient separation was used to isolate PBMCs, and no additional T cell sorting was done. An Agilent 2100 Bioanalyzer and agarose gel were used to check RNA quality, while a NanoDrop 2000 measured RNA concentration. Libraries were prepared through multiplex PCR. For sequencing, an Illumina HiSeq 4000 was employed. To build TCR beta libraries, CDR3 regions were amplified by Arm-PCR using iRepertoire HTBI primers. PCR products were gel purified before sequencing. The authors processed their data as follows. Across samples, 60 to 75 TRBV and 14 TRBJ segments were identified and used for gene usage analysis of CDR3 amino acid clonotypes. COPE and FqMerger were used to merge filtered high-quality paired reads into contigs. BLAST was used to align contigs to IMGT TRBV, TRBD and TRBJ reference genes, and CDR3 was defined according to IMGT. Highly expanded clones were defined as clonotypes with a frequency above 0.1%. Shannon entropy served as the measure of repertoire diversity, while the Gini coefficient captured V-J evenness. Public clonotypes were defined as clonotypes shared by more than one individual. In-frame beta chains were kept once TCRdb had trimmed the public reads at Q25 with fastp and called clones with MiXCR. Each CDR3 protein gets just one entry, which takes the most common genes and DNA from the rows behind it. TCRdb, rather than the study authors, made the V and J calls. The sample includes approximately 350,000 distinct CDR3 sequences, with approximately 15% observed a single time. 30% of the sample is in the top ten clones.

General study outcomes and caveats: Because the primary lesion, thyroid tissue, could not be accessed, the study looked at peripheral blood alone. More public clonotypes were shared among persistent patients (roughly 2,700) than among newly diagnosed patients (under 1,000). As a limitation, the authors acknowledged that the small sample size may reduce accuracy. Preferential use of TRBV28, TRBJ1-2 and TRBJ2-5 was observed in persistent disease, whereas TRBV20-1 and TRBJ2-1 were favored in newly diagnosed disease. Sequencing and analysis were limited to the TCR beta chain. Compared with newly diagnosed patients, persistent Graves' disease patients had lower TCR Shannon entropy and fewer highly expanded clones, which suggests clonal expansion.

Its CDR3 holds 15 amino acids, cysteine through phenylalanine. Of the read, only the CDR3 DNA is kept; its 45 bases are in frame from base 1. Cut back by 0 bases and 8 bases, the V and J ends lie 14 bases apart. Based on the germline V gene, the CDR1 and CDR2 sequences are SGHRS and YFSETQ. These data were likewise used in another study, on T cells in Graves' hyperthyroidism and ophthalmopathy. The second study's authors report: Graves' hyperthyroidism was defined as stable when no progression to ophthalmopathy occurred over 18 months of follow-up. Hyperthyroidism patients were newly diagnosed, had a disease duration of under 2 months, and were aged 18 to 65 years. Any patient with an uncontrolled infection, another autoimmune disease, pregnancy or lactation was excluded. Diagnoses were established on the basis of clinical symptoms, serum thyroxine and TRAb, thyroid ultrasound, and orbital computed tomography. For the first round of RT-PCR on the TCR CDR3, the HTBI primer set was used together with the Qiagen OneStep RT-PCR kit. Most expanded thyroid clonotypes (frequency above 0.001) were also found in blood, which suggests that blood repertoires may mirror thyroid immune responses. A model built on a 13 V-J signature distinguished ophthalmopathy from stable hyperthyroidism, reaching about 89% sensitivity and under 84% specificity in cross-validation and 80%/75% in testing. In validation, the model predicted progression to ophthalmopathy a median of roughly 6.5 months before onset, with 65% to 71% sensitivity and 72.22% specificity. To identify TCR V-J signatures that set the groups apart, the researchers used a discovery cohort of roughly 100 patients, made up of approximately 43 with Graves' ophthalmopathy and about 59 with stable Graves' hyperthyroidism. An independent validation cohort of under 20 hyperthyroidism patients and more than 15 patients who later progressed to ophthalmopathy tested prospective prediction of ophthalmopathy. The 95 to 100 discovery patients were divided at random into training and test sets in a 7:3 ratio. The study also compared thyroid tissue and blood T-cell repertoires from more than 5 Graves' hyperthyroidism patients. Once sampling was done, hyperthyroidism patients were given methimazole at a starting dose of 30 mg daily, whereas ophthalmopathy patients were given high-dose intravenous methylprednisolone. The libraries were constructed in a second round of multiplex PCR and then size-selected and purified. The libraries were sequenced on an Illumina HiSeq2000 using paired-end 100 bp reads. SOAPnuke was used to process the raw data, removing reads that contained adapters or uncalled bases, had a mean Phred below 15, or lacked an exact match to the constant primer or identifier. High-quality paired reads were merged using COPE v1.2.5, and each unique nucleotide sequence was defined as a clonotype. Clonotypes were aligned to IMGT TRBV, TRBD and TRBJ reference segments using MiTCR v1.1. Analysis was restricted to V-J combinations with a frequency above 0.0001, which covered roughly 99% of repertoires. A TCS score was defined as the ratio of F50 (clonal expansion) to E x V (chaos), with BLOSUM62-based TCRdist applied between CDR3 peptides within each V-J. Welch's t-statistics and random forest reduced approximately 520 V-J features to around 14, which were used in a naive Bayes classifier (R e1071). Sample size was not statistically predetermined, and blinding of investigators to group allocation was not performed. The paper reports TCR Vbeta CDR3 sequencing of some 140 peripheral blood samples: under 45 ophthalmopathy, under 80 hyperthyroidism and around 17 progressor patients.

The origin of this receptor is a man between 40 and 49 years old with Graves disease. Donor details come from another sample of the same person, matched by shared clones. Here the chain combines TRBV5-1 and TRBJ1-4; the D gene assignment is ambiguous. Here the sequenced sample was peripheral blood mononuclear cells (PBMCs), taken at new diagnosis, from a patient treated with antithyroid drugs. CDR3 region: CASSLEGSEREKLFF. The DNA reads as follows: TGCGCCAGCAGCTTGGAGGGCTCCGAGAGGGAAAAACTGTTTTTT. The reference TRBV5-1 and TRBJ1-4 proteins fill in what lies around the CDR3, so the full variable domain reads KAGVTQTPRYLIKTRGQQVTLSCSPISGHRSVSWYQQTPGQGLQFLFEYFSETQRNKGNFPGRFSGRQFSNSRSEMNVSTLELGDSALYLCASSLEGSEREKLFFGSGTQLSVL.